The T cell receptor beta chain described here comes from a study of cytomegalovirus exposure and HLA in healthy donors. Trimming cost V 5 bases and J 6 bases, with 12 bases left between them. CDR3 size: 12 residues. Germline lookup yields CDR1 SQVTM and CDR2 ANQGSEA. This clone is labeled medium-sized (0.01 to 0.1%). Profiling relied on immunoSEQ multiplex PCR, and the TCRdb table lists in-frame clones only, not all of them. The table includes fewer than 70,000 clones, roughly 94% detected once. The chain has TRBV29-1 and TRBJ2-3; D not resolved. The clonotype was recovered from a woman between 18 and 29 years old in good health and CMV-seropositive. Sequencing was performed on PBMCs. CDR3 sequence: CSVFTVLDTQYF. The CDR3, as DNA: TGCAGCGTTTTTACAGTGCTTGATACGCAGTATTTT.